The clone carrying this TCR beta chain was seen more than once but under ten times. Its antigen is as yet unknown. Researchers amplified the TCR beta CDR3 regions from RNA transcripts. Primed by the HTBI set, a first-round RT-PCR was run on the TCR CDR3. In TCRdb, the multiplex PCR reads were re-called with MiXCR into one record per CDR3 protein. The sample shows about 510,000 distinct CDR3 sequences, around 50% of them seen only once. This specimen comes from a study of T cells in Graves' hyperthyroidism and ophthalmopathy. Findings and limits, study-wide: Among clonotypes expanded in thyroid above 0.001, most were also found in blood.

Criteria for exclusion of patients were uncontrolled infection, other autoimmune disease, pregnancy or lactation. In making diagnoses, clinical symptoms, serum thyroxine and TRAb, thyroid ultrasound and orbital computed tomography were all used. With 1 base removed from V and 2 bases from J, the gap between germline ends came to 8 bases. CDR3 length equals 14 residues. Germline CDR1 reads LNHNV; CDR2 reads YYDKDF (reference sequence). The specimen sequenced was peripheral blood or thyroid tissue (not recorded which). The gene calls are TRBV15 and TRBJ1-2, with D perhaps TRBD1 (6 bases). The source is an adult woman with Graves' disease, either hyperthyroidism or ophthalmopathy (not recorded which). The CDR3 reads CATSRGTANYGYTF. For the CDR3, the DNA is TGTGCCACCAGCAGAGGGACAGCAAACTATGGCTACACCTTC.